A single count supports the clone carrying this T cell receptor beta chain. Antigen specificity is unknown. Other DNA sequences in this sample translate to the same CDR3. The data stem from a study of beta chain features in type 1 diabetes. Notes on the study in general: PCR might favor shorter templates, equally in patients and controls.

What was sequenced were expressed TCRB transcripts, since all of the isolated RNA had been reverse transcribed. The data were produced by immunoSEQ multiplex PCR, yet TCRdb's version contains in-frame clones alone and is incomplete. This table holds a few hundred thousand clones, 9.6% found once. The specimen sequenced was naive CD4+ T cells from blood. The sequence came from a woman between 18 and 29 years old in good health.

CDR3: CSVLFYGYTF. The CDR3 DNA reads TGCAGCGTATTATTCTATGGCTACACCTTC. The chain has TRBV29-1 and TRBJ1-2; D uncertain. The CDR3 totals 10 residues. V was trimmed by 6 bases and J by 4 bases, leaving 6 bases between them. Germline lookup yields CDR1 SQVTM and CDR2 ANQGSEA.